Detailed here is one TCR beta chain. The age range of participants was about 18 to 89 years, with residence in fewer than 25 US areas. In assigning cohorts, the study relied on participant-reported clinical history. This sample is part of a study of blood T cell repertoires in COVID-19. Turning to the study itself: The analysed material was cDNA or gDNA that came from T cells, B-cell-depleted T cells, or PBMCs.

Per the original data handling: How many nucleated cells were present was estimated from reference gene primer amplification. The table came from immunoSEQ multiplex PCR; TCRdb's copy has only in-frame clones and leaves some out. The V and J calls and clone size are taken from that table; D and trimming were inferred from the DNA. The table includes fewer than 250,000 clones, approximately 84% detected once. V shed 6 bases, J shed 3 bases, and the junction held 7 bases outside the gene matches. Looked up from germline, CDR1 is SGHAT and CDR2 is FQNNGV. This CDR3 is 15 amino acids long. Sequencing used PBMCs or T cells enriched from blood (not recorded which). This clonotype originated in a woman younger than 45 who had recovered from COVID-19. This chain links TRBV11-2 with TRBJ1-1; the match to TRBD1 covers 10 bases. The CDR3 spells CASSAGTGVDTEAFF. CDR3 DNA: TGTGCCAGCAGTGCTGGGACAGGGGTGGACACTGAAGCTTTCTTT.